The clone carrying this T cell receptor beta chain has only a few counts. The antigen remains unidentified. The data originate from a study of regulatory T cells in long-lasting Graves disease. Arm-PCR of CDR3 regions with iRepertoire HTBI primers generated TCR beta libraries. Source study methods: Across the samples, identification revealed some 59 TRBV and about 13 TRBJ segments. TCRdb re-derived calls from the multiplex PCR reads in MiXCR, one entry per CDR3 protein. The V and J calls here are based on TCRdb, not the publication. The data show fewer than 400,000 distinct CDR3 sequences, less than 25% seen once. Study-level results: TCR diversity was lower in persistent Graves' patients (versus newly diagnosed ones).

The junction had 8 bases not matched to a gene; V was cut back by 8 bases and J by 7 bases. Looked up from germline, CDR1 is MNHNS and CDR2 is SASEGT. The CDR3 totals 13 residues. Time point given: persistent/refractory GD, antithyroid drugs over 5 years with positive TRAb. PBMC RNA was the source of the TCR library. The TCR was taken from a female donor with Graves disease. The rearrangement links TRBV6-1 to TRBJ2-1, with 7 nucleotides matching TRBD2. This specimen consisted of peripheral blood mononuclear cells (PBMCs), obtained when the disease was refractory, from a patient treated with antithyroid drugs. The CDR3 sequence: CASAELANNEQFF. CDR3 DNA: TGTGCCAGCGCAGAACTAGCGAATAATGAGCAGTTCTTC.